This TCR beta chain appears in the sequencing data of a study of human T cells and chemical hapten exposure. In the library, unique molecular identifiers were attached to individual cDNA molecules. From the RACE reads, TCRdb called clonotypes with MiXCR, one entry per CDR3 protein. Of about 250,000 distinct CDR3 sequences in the sample, about 7.7% were seen once. The time point was: pre-sensitization, week 0. As for treatment: therapeutic diphenylcyclopropenone sensitization with weekly scalp DPC. Patch tests were applied only after blood draws. In its sample, this clonotype was seen a few times. Source: whole blood, taken in connection with sensitization to the hapten diphenylcyclopropenone (DPC). The TCR comes from a man aged 18 to 30 with alopecia areata. Some clones in this sample may be carry-over from other donors' samples.

CDR3 nucleotide sequence: TGTGCCAGCTTGACAGGGAGTAATTCACCCCTCCACTTT. Amino acids: CASLTGSNSPLHF. The chain joins TRBV6-2 or TRBV6-3 to TRBJ1-6, with 7 bases fitting TRBD1. The CDR3 loop spans 13 amino acids. Trimming cost V 8 bases and J 6 bases; bases outside gene matches: 4. Germline values: CDR1 MNHEY, CDR2 SVGEGT.